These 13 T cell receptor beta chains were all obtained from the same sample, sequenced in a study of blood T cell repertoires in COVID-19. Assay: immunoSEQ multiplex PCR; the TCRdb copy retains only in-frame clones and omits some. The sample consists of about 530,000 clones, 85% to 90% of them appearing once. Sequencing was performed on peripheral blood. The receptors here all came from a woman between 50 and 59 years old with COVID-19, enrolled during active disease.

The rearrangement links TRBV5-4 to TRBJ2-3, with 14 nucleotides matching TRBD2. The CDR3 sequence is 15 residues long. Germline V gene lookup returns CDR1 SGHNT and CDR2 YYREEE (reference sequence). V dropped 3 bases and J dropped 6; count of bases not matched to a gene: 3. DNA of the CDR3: TGTGCCAGCAGCTCGGGACTAGCGGGGGTGGATACGCAGTATTTT. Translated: CASSSGLAGVDTQYF.

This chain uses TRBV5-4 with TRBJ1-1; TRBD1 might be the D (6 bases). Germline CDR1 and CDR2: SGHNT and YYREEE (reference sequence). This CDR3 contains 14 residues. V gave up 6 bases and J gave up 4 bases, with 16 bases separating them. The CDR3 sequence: CASTGRGVGTEAFF. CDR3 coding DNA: TGTGCCAGCACCGGCAGGGGAGTAGGCACTGAAGCTTTCTTT.

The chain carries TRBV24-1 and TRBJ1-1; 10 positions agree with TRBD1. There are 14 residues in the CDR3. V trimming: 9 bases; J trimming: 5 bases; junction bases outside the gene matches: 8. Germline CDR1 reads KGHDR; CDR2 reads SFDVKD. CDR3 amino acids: CATGGQGMRTEAFF. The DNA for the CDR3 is TGTGCCACCGGGGGACAGGGGATGAGGACTGAAGCTTTCTTT.

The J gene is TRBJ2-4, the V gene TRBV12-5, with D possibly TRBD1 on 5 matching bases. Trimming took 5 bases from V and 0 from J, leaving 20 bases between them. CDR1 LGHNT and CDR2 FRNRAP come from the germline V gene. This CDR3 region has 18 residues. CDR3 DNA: TGTGCTAGTGGTCTCAGGGCAACGCCGGATACAGCCAAAAACATTCAGTACTTC. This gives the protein CASGLRATPDTAKNIQYF.

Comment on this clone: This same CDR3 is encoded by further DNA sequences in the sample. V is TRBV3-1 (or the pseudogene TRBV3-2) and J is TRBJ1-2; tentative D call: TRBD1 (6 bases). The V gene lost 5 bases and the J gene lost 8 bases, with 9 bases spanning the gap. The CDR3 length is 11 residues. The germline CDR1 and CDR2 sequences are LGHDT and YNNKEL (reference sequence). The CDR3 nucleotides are TGTGCCAGCAGCAGGGGGAGAGGCTACACCTTC. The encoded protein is CASSRGRGYTF.

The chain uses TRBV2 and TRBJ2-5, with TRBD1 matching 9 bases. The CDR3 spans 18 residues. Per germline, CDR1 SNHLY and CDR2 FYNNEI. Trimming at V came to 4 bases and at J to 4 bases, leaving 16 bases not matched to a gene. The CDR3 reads CASSAIIEIGQGRETQYF. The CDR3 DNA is TGTGCCAGCAGTGCAATAATCGAGATCGGACAGGGGCGAGAGACCCAGTACTTC.

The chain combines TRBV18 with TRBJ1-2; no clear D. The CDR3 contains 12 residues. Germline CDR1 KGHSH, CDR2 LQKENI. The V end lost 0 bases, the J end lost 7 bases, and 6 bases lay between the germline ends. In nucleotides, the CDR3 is TGTGCCAGCTCACCACCTTCGGGTGGCTACACCTTC. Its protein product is CASSPPSGGYTF.

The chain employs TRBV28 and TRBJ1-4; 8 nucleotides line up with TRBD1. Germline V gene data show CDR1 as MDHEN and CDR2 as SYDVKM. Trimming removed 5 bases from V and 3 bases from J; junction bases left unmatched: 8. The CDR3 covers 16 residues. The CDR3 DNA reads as TGTGCCAGCAGTCCCCAATTGACAGGGGCTAATGAAAAACTGTTTTTT. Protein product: CASSPQLTGANEKLFF.

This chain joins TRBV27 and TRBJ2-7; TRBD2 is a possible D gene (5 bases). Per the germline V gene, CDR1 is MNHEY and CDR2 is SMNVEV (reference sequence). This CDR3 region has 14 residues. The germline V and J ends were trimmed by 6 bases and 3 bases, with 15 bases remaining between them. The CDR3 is CASRPLGPIYEQYF. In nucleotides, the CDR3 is TGTGCCAGCAGACCACTAGGACCTATCTACGAGCAGTACTTC.

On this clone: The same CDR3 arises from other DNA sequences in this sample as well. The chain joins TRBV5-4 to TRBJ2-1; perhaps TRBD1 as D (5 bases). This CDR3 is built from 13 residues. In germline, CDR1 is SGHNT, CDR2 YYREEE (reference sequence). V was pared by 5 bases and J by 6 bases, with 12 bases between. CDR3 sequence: CASSLDSPNEQFF. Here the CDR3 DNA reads TGTGCCAGCAGTTTAGACAGCCCCAATGAGCAGTTCTTC.

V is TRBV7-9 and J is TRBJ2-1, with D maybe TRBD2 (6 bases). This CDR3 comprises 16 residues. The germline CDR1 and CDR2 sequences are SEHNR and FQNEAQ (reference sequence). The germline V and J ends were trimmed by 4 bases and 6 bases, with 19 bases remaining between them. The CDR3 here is CASSSTSGLNSNEQFF. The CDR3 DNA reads TGTGCCAGCAGCTCCACCAGCGGGCTGAATTCCAATGAGCAGTTCTTC.

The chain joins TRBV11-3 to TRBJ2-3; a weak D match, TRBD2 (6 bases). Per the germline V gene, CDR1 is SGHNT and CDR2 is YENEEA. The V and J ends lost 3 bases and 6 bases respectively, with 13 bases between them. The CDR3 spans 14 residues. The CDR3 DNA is TGTGCCAGCAGCTTCGGAACTAGCTTCGATACGCAGTATTTT. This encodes CASSFGTSFDTQYF.

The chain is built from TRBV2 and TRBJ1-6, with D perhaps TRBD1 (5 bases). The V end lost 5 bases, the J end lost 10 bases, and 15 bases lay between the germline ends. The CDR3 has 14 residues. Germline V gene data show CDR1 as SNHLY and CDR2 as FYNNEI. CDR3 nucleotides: TGTGCCAGCAGTCTAAGCCAGGGTGTCTCACCCCTCCACTTT. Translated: CASSLSQGVSPLHF.